This T cell receptor beta chain was sequenced for a study of CD8 T cells in ankylosing spondylitis. Overall study findings and caveats: Disease-linked clones, CD8+, were relatively rare in peripheral blood. Previous work reported some of these motif variants in the synovial fluid and blood of reactive arthritis.

About this clonotype itself: Antigen specificity is unknown.

For TCR beta, libraries came from quantitative 5'-RACE with molecular barcodes. A single record per CDR3 protein comes from TCRdb applying MiXCR to the 5' RACE reads. Found here are around 320,000 distinct CDR3 sequences, around 21% of them singletons; the top ten hold roughly 3.6%. The CDR3 length is 16 residues. Germline CDR1 SGDLS, CDR2 YYNGEE. The V and J ends lost 0 bases and 4 bases respectively, with 14 bases between them. This chain uses TRBV9 with TRBJ2-1; a possible D gene is TRBD2 (7 bases). The TCR sequence derives from a female donor with ankylosing spondylitis or in good health (not recorded which). The material sequenced was blood, either unsorted or a sorted T cell fraction (not recorded which). The DNA of the CDR3 is TGTGCCAGCAGCGTAGATGGGCGGGGGCTGTACAATGAGCAGTTCTTC. Its translation is CASSVDGRGLYNEQFF.